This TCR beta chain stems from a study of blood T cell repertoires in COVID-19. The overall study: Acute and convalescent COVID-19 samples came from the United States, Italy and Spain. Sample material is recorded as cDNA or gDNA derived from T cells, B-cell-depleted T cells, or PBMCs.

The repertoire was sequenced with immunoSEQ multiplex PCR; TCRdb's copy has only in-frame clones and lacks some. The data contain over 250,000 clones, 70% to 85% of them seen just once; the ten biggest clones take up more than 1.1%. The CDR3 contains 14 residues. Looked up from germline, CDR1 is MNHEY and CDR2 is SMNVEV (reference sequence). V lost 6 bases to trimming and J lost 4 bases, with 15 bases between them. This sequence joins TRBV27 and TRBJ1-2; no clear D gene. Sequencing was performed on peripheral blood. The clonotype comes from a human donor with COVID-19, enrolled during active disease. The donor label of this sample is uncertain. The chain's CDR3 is CASRPWGEGYGYTF. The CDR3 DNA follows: TGTGCCAGCAGACCTTGGGGTGAGGGCTATGGCTACACCTTC.